Here is one T cell receptor beta chain with its context. Its antigen is not known. The assay was immunoSEQ multiplex PCR, and TCRdb's table has in-frame clones only and misses some. This table holds roughly 14,000 clones, about two thirds found once. This entry belongs to a study of cytotoxic CD8 clonotypes in ibrutinib-treated CLL. Overall study results and limits: Among the clonotypes, public ones were uncommon and contracted or held stable on treatment. Baseline clonality was higher than in age-matched healthy donors and moved in step with circulating CD8+ T-cell counts.

CDR1 SNHLY and CDR2 FYNNEI come from the germline V gene. V lost 6 bases to trimming and J lost 2 bases, with 11 bases between them. The CDR3 consists of 13 residues. The TCR comes from a human donor with chronic lymphocytic leukemia. The V gene is TRBV2, the J gene TRBJ2-7; D is perhaps TRBD1 (6 bases). The material sequenced was PBMCs, taken before ibrutinib treatment. This CDR3 reads CASRETGPYEQYF. The CDR3 nucleotides are TGTGCCAGCAGGGAGACAGGTCCCTACGAGCAGTACTTC.